This T cell receptor beta chain is drawn from a study of blood T cell repertoires in COVID-19. Study-level background: Material from acute and convalescent COVID-19 was sourced from the United States, Italy and Spain. Nucleic acid was either cDNA or gDNA, and it came from T cells, B-cell-depleted T cells, or PBMCs.

In the study's own analysis: Estimates of nucleated cell counts were drawn from the amplification of reference gene primers. Assay used: immunoSEQ multiplex PCR; TCRdb lists only in-frame clones, some missing. For V, J and clone size, that table is used; D and trimming come from the DNA. There are about 200,000 clones in the sample; almost 90% occur only once, and 1.5% to 2% lies in the top ten. Points on this clone: Other DNA sequences in the same sample also yield this CDR3.

CDR3 length: 13 amino acids. Trimming left V 3 bases short and J 3 bases short, with 9 bases between. From germline, CDR1 is SGHNT and CDR2 YYREEE (reference sequence). The sequence came from a man aged 18 to 29 with active or convalescent COVID-19. V and J are TRBV5-4 and TRBJ2-5, with a weak D call TRBD2 (5 bases). Sequencing input: peripheral blood. The CDR3 loop is CASSSGLEETQYF. The CDR3 region has the DNA TGTGCCAGCAGCTCCGGACTGGAAGAGACCCAGTACTTC.